This T cell receptor (beta chain) originates from a study of T cell responses to AZD1222 COVID-19 vaccine. Profiled with immunoSEQ multiplex PCR; TCRdb holds only in-frame clones, not every one. Of under 200,000 clones listed, 90% to 95% were seen once; the top ten hold 3.6%. The length of the CDR3 is 17 residues. The V segment lost 1 base and the J segment 6 bases; nucleotides outside the gene matches: 12. Germline V CDR1 and CDR2: LGHDT, YNNKEL (reference sequence). The source of this sequence is an adult who received the MenACWY meningococcal vaccine as a control. The specimen was peripheral blood, collected 28 days after the second dose of the MenACWY control vaccine. The rearrangement joins TRBV3-1 (or the pseudogene TRBV3-2) to TRBJ1-5; 7 bases map to TRBD1. In nucleotides, the CDR3 is TGTGCCAGCAGCCAAGGCCTCGGACAGGCCGCAGGTCAGCCCCAGCATTTT. Amino acids: CASSQGLGQAAGQPQHF.